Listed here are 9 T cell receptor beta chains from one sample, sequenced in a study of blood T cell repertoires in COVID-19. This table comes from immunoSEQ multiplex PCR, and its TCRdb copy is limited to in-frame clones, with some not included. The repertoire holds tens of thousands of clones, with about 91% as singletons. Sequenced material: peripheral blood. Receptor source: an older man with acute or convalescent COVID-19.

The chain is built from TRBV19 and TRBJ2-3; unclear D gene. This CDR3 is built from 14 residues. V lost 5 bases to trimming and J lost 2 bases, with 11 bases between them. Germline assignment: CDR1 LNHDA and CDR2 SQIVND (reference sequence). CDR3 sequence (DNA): TGTGCCAGTAGTCCTTACCCTATCACAGATACGCAGTATTTT. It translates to CASSPYPITDTQYF.

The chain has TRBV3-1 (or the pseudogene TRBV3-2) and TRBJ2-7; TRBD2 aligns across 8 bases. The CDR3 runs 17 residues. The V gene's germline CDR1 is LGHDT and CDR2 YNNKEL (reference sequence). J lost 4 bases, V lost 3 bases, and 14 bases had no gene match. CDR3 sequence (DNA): TGTGCCAGCAGCCATCCCAAGTTAGCGGGAAGCTATTACGAGCAGTACTTC. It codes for CASSHPKLAGSYYEQYF.

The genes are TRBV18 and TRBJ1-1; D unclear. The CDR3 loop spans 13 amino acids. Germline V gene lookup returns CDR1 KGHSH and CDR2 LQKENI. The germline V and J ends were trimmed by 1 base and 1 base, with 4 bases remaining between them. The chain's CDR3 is CASSPRANTEAFF. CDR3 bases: TGTGCCAGCTCACCACGAGCGAACACTGAAGCTTTCTTT.

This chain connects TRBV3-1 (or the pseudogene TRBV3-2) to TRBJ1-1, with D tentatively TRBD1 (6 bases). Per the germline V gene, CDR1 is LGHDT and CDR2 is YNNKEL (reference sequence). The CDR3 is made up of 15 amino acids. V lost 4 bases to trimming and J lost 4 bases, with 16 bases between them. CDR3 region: CASSLAHRVFTEAFF. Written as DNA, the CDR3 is TGTGCCAGCAGCCTGGCTCACAGGGTTTTCACTGAAGCTTTCTTT.

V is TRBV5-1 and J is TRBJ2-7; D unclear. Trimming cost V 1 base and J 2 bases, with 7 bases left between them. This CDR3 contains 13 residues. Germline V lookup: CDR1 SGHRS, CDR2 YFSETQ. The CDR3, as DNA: TGCGCCAGCAGCTTGCCGGTCCCCTACGAGCAGTACTTC. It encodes CASSLPVPYEQYF.

The DNA for the CDR3 is TGTGCCAGCAGCTCACAGGGGCGCCTAAGTTCCTACAATGAGCAGTTCTTC. Translated, it gives CASSSQGRLSSYNEQFF. V is TRBV13 and J is TRBJ2-1, with 7 bases lining up with TRBD1. The junction had 10 bases not matched to a gene; V was cut back by 4 bases and J by 1 base. The CDR3 contains 17 residues. The germline V gene encodes CDR1 PRHDT and CDR2 FYEKMQ (reference sequence).

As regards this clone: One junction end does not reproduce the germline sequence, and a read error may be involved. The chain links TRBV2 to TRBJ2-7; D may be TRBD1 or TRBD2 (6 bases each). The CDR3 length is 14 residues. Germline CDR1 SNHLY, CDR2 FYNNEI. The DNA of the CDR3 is TGTGCCAGCAGCGAAGGGGGGCCAACCGAAGAGCAGTACTTC. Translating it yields CASSEGGPTEEQYF. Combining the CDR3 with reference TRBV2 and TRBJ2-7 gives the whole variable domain EPEVTQTPSHQVTQMGQEVILRCVPISNHLYFYWYRQILGQKVEFLVSFYNNEISEKSEIFDDQFSVERPDGSNFTLKIRSTKLEDSAMYFCASSEGGPTEEQYFGPGTRLTVT.

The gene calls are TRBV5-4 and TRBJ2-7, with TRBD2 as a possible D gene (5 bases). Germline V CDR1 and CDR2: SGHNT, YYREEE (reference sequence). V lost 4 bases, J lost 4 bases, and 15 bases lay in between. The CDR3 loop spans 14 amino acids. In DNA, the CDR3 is TGTGCCAGCAGCCGCCAGGCTAGCCGGTACGAGCAGTACTTC. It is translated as CASSRQASRYEQYF.

CDR3 sequence (DNA): TGTGCCAGCAGTTACCCTTTGGCGGCACCCTTCTACGAGCAGTACTTC. Residues: CASSYPLAAPFYEQYF. The rearrangement links TRBV6-2 or TRBV6-3 to TRBJ2-7; D not resolved. The germline V gene encodes CDR1 MNHEY and CDR2 SVGEGT. The CDR3 sequence is 16 residues long. V was pared by 2 bases and J by 3 bases, with 17 bases between.